These 21 T cell receptor beta chains share one sample of origin, sequenced in a study of blood T cell repertoires in COVID-19. Produced via immunoSEQ multiplex PCR; TCRdb's table is partial and in-frame only. The table has approximately 200,000 clones, 70% to 85% seen once. The source material was peripheral blood. The receptor set was obtained from a woman in her twenties or thirties with acute or convalescent COVID-19.

V usage is TRBV6-4 and J usage is TRBJ2-3; D is possibly TRBD1 (5 bases). The CDR3 has 15 residues. CDR1 MRHNA and CDR2 SNTAGT come from the germline V gene. Trimming cost V 0 bases and J 4 bases, with 11 bases left between them. The DNA of the CDR3 is TGTGCCAGCAGTGACTCTTTCGAAGGGGCAGATACGCAGTATTTT. As protein: CASSDSFEGADTQYF.

The gene calls are TRBV5-6 and TRBJ1-6; a weak D match, TRBD1 (5 bases). CDR1 SGHDT and CDR2 YYEEEE come from the germline V gene. Between the trimmed V and J ends, which lost 4 bases and 5 bases, there was a span of 16 bases. CDR3 length: 16 residues. CDR3 residues: CASSPIAGRDNSPLHF. The CDR3 DNA sequence: TGTGCCAGCAGCCCTATCGCGGGGCGCGATAATTCACCCCTCCACTTT.

The rearrangement joins TRBV30 to TRBJ1-1; D is uncertain. Per germline, CDR1 GTSNPN and CDR2 SVGIG (reference sequence). V lost 4 bases and J lost 5, with 14 bases in between. The CDR3 loop spans 13 amino acids. DNA of the CDR3: TGTGCCTGGACTCCCTCGGGTTTTACTGAAGCTTTCTTT. This encodes CAWTPSGFTEAFF.

The chain joins TRBV7-2 to TRBJ1-2, with a possible D match to TRBD1 (6 bases). Trimming shortened V by 0 bases and J by 13 bases, and 18 bases separated the two germline ends. The germline V gene has CDR1 SGHTA and CDR2 FQGNSA. CDR3 length: 14 residues. In nucleotides, the CDR3 is TGTGCCAGCAGCTTAGCGGTACAGGGCGGGGGAAGCACCTTC. Translated: CASSLAVQGGGSTF.

The genes are TRBV15 and TRBJ1-1; D gene unclear. The V end was cut by 6 bases, the J end by 4 bases, with 9 bases between. The CDR3 is 12 residues long. The germline CDR1 and CDR2 sequences are LNHNV and YYDKDF (reference sequence). CDR3 protein: CATSPKLTEAFF. CDR3 nucleotides: TGTGCCACCAGTCCTAAACTCACTGAAGCTTTCTTT.

This sequence joins TRBV15 and TRBJ2-3; 9 nucleotides agree with TRBD1. Unmatched junction bases numbered 5, after V lost 3 bases and J lost 4 bases. Germline V gene sequence: CDR1 LNHNV, CDR2 YYDKDF (reference sequence). CDR3 length: 15 amino acids. The CDR3 DNA is TGTGCCACCAGCAGTCCGGGACAGGGACCAGATACGCAGTATTTT. It codes for CATSSPGQGPDTQYF.

The J gene is TRBJ1-4, the V gene TRBV14; D uncertain. Between the trimmed V and J ends, which lost 2 bases and 11 bases, there was a span of 15 bases. The CDR3 has 14 amino acids. Germline CDR1 is SGHDN and CDR2 is FVKESK. The CDR3 loop is CASSQRTQAGKLFF. The CDR3 coding sequence is TGTGCCAGCAGCCAAAGGACTCAGGCGGGTAAACTGTTTTTT.

This clone was counted between two and nine times. The rearrangement links TRBV11-2 to TRBJ2-7; a weak D match, TRBD2 (5 bases). There are 11 residues in the CDR3. V was cut by 7 bases and J by 6 bases, with 10 bases left in between. Germline CDR1 is SGHAT and CDR2 is FQNNGV. The CDR3 DNA reads TGTGCCAGCACCGCCGCGGGCGAGCAGTACTTC. This encodes CASTAAGEQYF.

The rearrangement joins TRBV7-9 to TRBJ1-1; 7 bases map to TRBD1. CDR1 and CDR2 (germline): SEHNR, FQNEAQ (reference sequence). With 4 bases clipped from V and 7 bases from J, the junction kept 6 bases outside the gene matches. The CDR3 is 13 amino acids. This chain's CDR3 is CASSWEGGGEAFF. DNA for the CDR3: TGTGCCAGCAGCTGGGAAGGGGGCGGTGAAGCTTTCTTT.

J is TRBJ2-5 and V is TRBV12-3 or TRBV12-4; D unresolved. CDR3 length equals 12 residues. Trimming stripped 4 bases from V and 5 bases from J, with 8 bases between. The CDR3 loop is CASSSGYETQYF. CDR3 in DNA: TGTGCCAGCAGTTCCGGGTACGAGACCCAGTACTTC.

The CDR3 DNA is TGTGCCACCTACCGCTGGAGGGGGCGAGGAGGCTACACCTTC. Its translation: CATYRWRGRGGYTF. V and J are TRBV19 and TRBJ1-2, with TRBD1 identical over 7 bases. In germline, CDR1 is LNHDA, CDR2 SQIVND (reference sequence). The CDR3 consists of 14 residues. V was pared by 10 bases and J by 8 bases, with 16 bases of the junction left unmatched.

The gene calls are TRBV7-2 and TRBJ1-5, with TRBD1 matching over 7 bases. This CDR3 has 15 residues. The germline CDR1 and CDR2 sequences are SGHTA and FQGNSA. V lost 5 bases to trimming and J lost 2 bases; unmatched junction nucleotides: 6. CDR3 DNA sequence: TGTGCCAGCAGCCCGGGGGACAGCCGCAATCAGCCCCAGCATTTT. Its translation is CASSPGDSRNQPQHF.

This rearrangement joins TRBV28 to TRBJ2-7; D is possibly TRBD2 (6 bases). Trimming stripped 6 bases from V and 0 bases from J, with 12 bases between. Germline V gene lookup returns CDR1 MDHEN and CDR2 SYDVKM. This CDR3 region has 14 residues. CDR3 nucleotide sequence: TGTGCCAGCAGGGGGACTCTAGACTCCTACGAGCAGTACTTC. Translation gives CASRGTLDSYEQYF.

This clone was counted once. For the CDR3, the DNA is TGTGCCAGCAGCTTAGGGAGGGCGGCAGTTGACAATGAGCAGTTCTTC. Protein sequence: CASSLGRAAVDNEQFF. This rearrangement joins TRBV11-2 to TRBJ2-1, with TRBD2 as a possible D gene (6 bases). Germline V lookup: CDR1 SGHAT, CDR2 FQNNGV. The CDR3 totals 16 residues. V was cut by 1 base and J by 5 bases, with 15 bases left in between.

V and J are TRBV4-3 and TRBJ1-3; a possible D gene is TRBD1 (5 bases). Trimming removed 0 bases from V and 4 bases from J, with 13 bases in between. This CDR3 spans 16 amino acids. Germline V gives CDR1 LGHNA, CDR2 YSLEER. CDR3 bases: TGCGCCAGCAGCCAAGATGCGGACATTTCGGGAAACACCATATATTTT. Protein product: CASSQDADISGNTIYF.

CDR3 residues: CASSNQVLHTDTQYF. The CDR3 region has the DNA TGTGCCAGCAGTAATCAGGTGCTGCACACAGATACGCAGTATTTT. This rearrangement joins TRBV28 to TRBJ2-3; D uncertain. CDR1 MDHEN and CDR2 SYDVKM come from the germline V gene. V lost 5 bases, J lost 2 bases, and 14 bases lay in between. The CDR3 runs to 15 residues.

The chain combines TRBV29-1 with TRBJ2-7; 7 positions agree with TRBD1. The CDR3 consists of 13 residues. The trim removed 6 bases at V and 3 bases at J, leaving 8 bases unmatched. Germline assignment: CDR1 SQVTM and CDR2 ANQGSEA. The DNA for the CDR3 is TGCAGCGTGAGGGACAGTCTCGTCTACGAGCAGTACTTC. This codes for CSVRDSLVYEQYF.

The chain joins TRBV7-6 to TRBJ1-6; 7 bases map to TRBD1. This CDR3 comprises 16 residues. V was pared by 3 bases and J by 10 bases, with 12 bases of the junction left unmatched. Germline V gives CDR1 SGHVS, CDR2 FNYEAQ. Here the CDR3 DNA reads TGTGCCAGCAGCTTTTATTCGGGACAGCGCGTCTCACCCCTCCACTTT. Translating it yields CASSFYSGQRVSPLHF.

The V gene is TRBV6-1, the J gene TRBJ1-2; D call uncertain. The CDR3 sequence is 11 residues long. CDR1 is MNHNS, CDR2 SASEGT, per germline. V was trimmed by 3 bases and J by 8 bases, leaving 7 bases between them. CDR3 amino acids: CASSEVGGYTF. CDR3 in DNA: TGTGCCAGCAGTGAGGTCGGGGGCTACACCTTC.

The V and J genes are TRBV5-1 and TRBJ1-5; D gene unclear. The CDR3 length is 16 residues. The germline V and J ends were trimmed by 0 bases and 4 bases, with 14 bases remaining between them. In germline, CDR1 is SGHRS, CDR2 YFSETQ. In DNA, the CDR3 is TGCGCCAGCAGCTTGGGTAGCGGGGATCCAAATCAGCCCCAGCATTTT. Translation: CASSLGSGDPNQPQHF.

CDR3 sequence reads: CAWSVSGSSGEQFF. The CDR3 DNA is TGTGCCTGGAGTGTCAGCGGGAGCTCGGGTGAGCAGTTCTTC. This chain uses TRBV30 with TRBJ2-1; TRBD2 matches 8 bases. This CDR3 has 14 residues. Germline trimming cut 0 bases from V and 9 bases from J; bases unmatched to any gene: 7. The germline V gene has CDR1 GTSNPN and CDR2 SVGIG (reference sequence). The full variable domain, with the rest looked up from reference TRBV30 and TRBJ2-1, is SQTIHQWPATLVQPVGSPLSLECTVEGTSNPNLYWYRQAAGRGLQLLFYSVGIGQISSEVPQNLSASRPQDRQFILSSKKLLLSDSGFYLCAWSVSGSSGEQFFGPGTRLTVL.